Given below is one TCR beta chain in context. In this sample, this clone turned up a few times. No antigen is known for it. There are no base qualities to consult, and no much larger clone falls within one base. The sample is drawn from a study of beta chain features in type 1 diabetes (dated by TCRdb to between 2018 and 2020). Broadly, across the study: Mean age, gender distribution, total cell number and subset yield were not different between patients and healthy donors. The study compared the TCRB repertoires of sorted circulating CD4+ T cell subsets in recently diagnosed type 1 diabetes patients with those in matched healthy donors. Whereas all 28 donors provided naive and central memory subsets, regulatory and stem cell-like memory subsets were isolated from just 8 patients and roughly 8 healthy donors. A total of 85 million to 110 million sorted cells were examined across all samples, and RNA yield correlated strongly with the number of cells per subset.

Each donor gave one peripheral blood draw, roughly 0.12 L on average, collected into heparinised tubes. A BD FACSAria II was used to sort naive, central memory, regulatory and stem cell-like memory CD4+ T cells with a panel that included CD45RO, CCR7, CD25, CD127, CD95 and CD27. All sorted populations exceeded 95% purity. PBMCs were separated immediately by Lymphoprep density gradient centrifugation and were stained directly, without being cultured. To minimize batch effects, samples were stained and sorted in pairs, one healthy donor with one patient per experiment. Via the germline V gene, CDR1 is SGDLS and CDR2 YYNGEE. The CDR3 covers 14 residues, taking in both the cysteine and the phenylalanine. The sequence is cut down to CDR3 DNA, 42 bases in frame from base 1. The germline ends are 10 bases apart after V is trimmed by 0 bases and J by 6 bases. Study-level results and caveats: Sequencing cDNA rather than genomic DNA could over-represent highly expressing activated cells, although activation and CD3 levels did not differ between groups. Because small numbers of individuals were included in the HLA sub-analyses, any influence of HLA type on TCRB rearrangement was left unresolved. Patients with type 1 diabetes made fewer insertions and deleted more nucleotides at VDJ recombination sites, implying thymic rearrangement abnormalities. Type 1 diabetes patients showed a moderate but significant shortening of TCRB CDR3 length in all four CD4+ subsets. PCR might favor shorter templates, but patient and control samples were amplified and corrected together, so any skew would affect both groups equally. Naive, central memory and regulatory TCRB repertoires appeared to be more similar among patients than among healthy donors.

The entire amount of isolated RNA was reverse transcribed using the High Capacity cDNA Reverse Transcription Kit, so the sequenced TCRB transcripts were expressed ones. Deep immunoSEQ sequencing was performed on naive, central memory and regulatory T cell samples, with an average of approximately 4 million total reads per sample. Sorted cells were lysed in RLT buffer and RNA was extracted with DNase-treated RNeasy Micro or Mini kits, depending on cell number. Each cell subset was processed on its own to prevent cross-contamination, while patient and healthy donor samples were processed together. TCRB sequences were amplified from cDNA with the immunoSEQ multiplex PCR, producing 87-bp fragments spanning the CDR3 region. Sequencing of the amplicons was done on the Illumina HiSeq platform. The study's processing was this. PCR bias was corrected computationally using synthetic template baselines, and reads within Hamming distance 2 were collapsed, with unmergeable singletons discarded. By aligning reads against IMGT, V, D and J genes, CDR3 length, and insertions or deletions at six rearrangement sites were assigned. Within each subset, clonotype counts were normalized to the number of sorted cells before true diversity and Gini coefficients were calculated with the tcR R package. The overlap coefficient, calculated on TCRB nucleotide sequences, was used to quantify repertoire sharing. TCRdb took over this immuneACCESS table, retaining in-frame rearrangements with V and J assigned. Such tables are incomplete; in checked studies, under half of the missing clones stem from an unresolved V gene, and the remainder is unexplained. That table is the source of V, J and clone size, and D and trimming were worked out from the DNA. This sample is represented by 300,000 or so clones; approximately 8.2% of them were singletons. Of the sample, 0.44% is held by the ten largest clones.

The rearrangement combines TRBV9 with TRBJ2-1; TRBD2 might be the D gene, on 6 matching bases. This TCR derives from a young woman in good health. Sequenced sample: central memory CD4+ T cells from blood. The DNA reads TGTGCCAGCAGCGTAGAGCCTAGCGTCAATGAGCAGTTCTTC. This encodes CASSVEPSVNEQFF.